The 6 T cell receptor beta chains below come from one sample, sequenced in a study of OX40 agonist ivuxolimab in advanced cancers. The receptor library was made with the immunoSEQ multiplex PCR assay. TCRdb stores this immuneACCESS table with in-frame sequences only. Part of the clones is absent; in the studies checked, under half of the shortfall reflects unresolved V genes, and no reason is known for the rest. The sample records roughly 58,000 clones, approximately 80% of which are singletons. Roughly 6.3% of the sample rests with the top ten. The sequencing used CD4+ or CD8+ T cells sorted from blood, collected in a trial of the OX40 agonist ivuxolimab. These receptors were obtained from an adult with an advanced solid tumor such as melanoma, head and neck, liver or kidney cancer.

This clone turned up a few times. CDR3 protein: CASSLGLAEGNEQFF. In DNA form, the CDR3 reads TGCGCCAGCAGCTTGGGGCTAGCGGAGGGGAATGAGCAGTTCTTC. The chain uses TRBV5-1 and TRBJ2-1; 7 positions agree with TRBD2. Losses at the gene ends were 0 bases for V and 7 bases for J; bases not matched to a gene: 7. This CDR3 has 15 residues. The germline V gene encodes CDR1 SGHRS and CDR2 YFSETQ. Full variable domain (remainder filled in from reference TRBV5-1 and TRBJ2-1): KAGVTQTPRYLIKTRGQQVTLSCSPISGHRSVSWYQQTPGQGLQFLFEYFSETQRNKGNFPGRFSGRQFSNSRSEMNVSTLELGDSALYLCASSLGLAEGNEQFFGPGTRLTVL.

The CDR3 spells CASSTYRGRETEAFF. CDR3 coding DNA: TGTGCCAGCAGCACCTACAGGGGTCGAGAGACTGAAGCTTTCTTT. The chain is built from TRBV11-2 and TRBJ1-1; 7 bases line up with TRBD1. Trimming removed 5 bases from V and 5 bases from J; junction bases left unmatched: 11. This CDR3 has 15 amino acids. Germline CDR1 is SGHAT and CDR2 is FQNNGV. Based on the CDR3 plus reference TRBV11-2 and TRBJ1-1, the full variable domain is EAGVAQSPRYKIIEKRQSVAFWCNPISGHATLYWYQQILGQGPKLLIQFQNNGVVDDSQLPKDRFSAERLKGVDSTLKIQPAKLEDSAVYLCASSTYRGRETEAFFGQGTRLTVV.

The gene calls are TRBV7-2 and TRBJ1-2, with D hard to call. The germline gives CDR1 SGHTA, CDR2 FQGNSA. V lost 5 bases to trimming and J lost 0 bases, with 7 bases between them. The CDR3 has 13 amino acids. CDR3 sequence (DNA): TGTGCCAGCAGCCCGCGTTCTAACTATGGCTACACCTTC. It specifies CASSPRSNYGYTF.

The chain employs TRBV6-6 and TRBJ1-6; 8 nucleotides match TRBD1. Per germline, CDR1 MNHNY and CDR2 SVGAGI (reference sequence). The CDR3 sequence is 15 residues long. Unmatched junction bases numbered 10, after V lost 5 bases and J lost 10 bases. CDR3 DNA: TGTGCCAGCAGTCGCGGACAGGGTGATAGATCACCCCTCCACTTT. As protein: CASSRGQGDRSPLHF.

The CDR3 DNA sequence: TGTGCCAGCTCACCACAAGGGCATACAGATACGCAGTATTTT. Translated: CASSPQGHTDTQYF. This rearrangement joins TRBV18 to TRBJ2-3; D unclear. CDR1 and CDR2 (germline): KGHSH, LQKENI. This CDR3 comprises 14 residues. V was clipped by 1 base and J by 3 bases, with 8 bases between them.

This chain links TRBV2 with TRBJ2-3; 7 nucleotides line up with TRBD1. Per germline, CDR1 SNHLY and CDR2 FYNNEI. The V gene end was trimmed by 6 bases and the J gene end by 3 bases; junction bases not matched to a gene: 3. The CDR3 runs to 13 residues. CDR3 amino acids: CASRRGPTDTQYF. CDR3 in DNA: TGTGCCAGCAGGAGGGGGCCTACAGATACGCAGTATTTT.